This is a list of T cell receptor beta chains from one sample in a study of T cell responses to AZD1222 COVID-19 vaccine. Profiling relied on immunoSEQ multiplex PCR, and the TCRdb table lists in-frame clones only, not all of them. The data contain over 75,000 clones, 85% to 90% of them singletons. Sequencing used peripheral blood, obtained on day 0 of AZD1222 vaccination. Receptor source: an adult in good health. The CDR3 runs from the conserved cysteine through the conserved F or W. Each record gives: J gene, D gene, V gene, clone size, CDR3 protein, CDR3 DNA. A D gene is named only where the DNA matches it firmly. Clone size is stated in some rows and not others, as once, few, many or a class when expanded.

>TRBJ2-2|.|TRBV2|.
CASSPQTGELFF
TGTGCCAGCAGTCCACAGACCGGGGAGCTGTTTTTT
>TRBJ1-6|TRBD1|TRBV25-1|.
CASSFRGRNNSPLHF
TGTGCCAGCTCTTTCAGGGGGCGGAATAATTCACCCCTCCACTTT
>TRBJ1-5|.|TRBV5-1|.
CASSPAPGTGNQPQHF
TGCGCCAGCAGCCCGGCTCCCGGGACGGGGAATCAGCCCCAGCATTTT
>TRBJ2-1|.|TRBV5-1|.
CASSPQGREQFF
TGCGCCAGCAGCCCCCAGGGGCGTGAGCAGTTCTTC
>TRBJ2-2|TRBD2|TRBV29-1|.
CSVGGVAGETGELFF
TGCAGCGTGGGAGGAGTAGCGGGAGAGACCGGGGAGCTGTTTTTT
>TRBJ1-5|.|TRBV28|.
CASSLGPNQPQHF
TGTGCCAGCAGTTTGGGACCAAATCAGCCCCAGCATTTT
>TRBJ1-5|.|TRBV28|few
CASSSRASSNQPQHF
TGTGCCAGCAGTTCCCGGGCCTCTAGCAATCAGCCCCAGCATTTT
>TRBJ2-1|.|TRBV5-1|.
CASSLVTGITLNEQFF
TGCGCCAGCAGCTTGGTTACGGGTATTACCCTCAATGAGCAGTTCTTC
>TRBJ1-2|.|TRBV28|.
CASGGGMRSYTF
TGTGCCAGCGGGGGGGGAATGAGGAGCTACACCTTC
>TRBJ2-1|TRBD2|TRBV27|.
CASSSPTSGRAWEQFF
TGTGCCAGCAGTTCCCCGACTAGCGGGAGGGCATGGGAGCAGTTCTTC
>TRBJ2-5|.|TRBV3-1/TRBV3-2|.
CASSQDAGLGQETQYF
TGTGCCAGCAGCCAAGATGCTGGGCTTGGACAAGAGACCCAGTACTTC
>TRBJ2-1|.|TRBV28|.
CASSSRLTSSPGDNEQFF
TGTGCCAGCAGTTCCCGTCTCACTAGTAGTCCCGGGGACAATGAGCAGTTCTTC
>TRBJ1-2|.|TRBV28|.
CASNQVGYGYTF
TGTGCCAGCAACCAGGTCGGCTATGGCTACACCTTC
>TRBJ2-3|TRBD2|TRBV6-2/TRBV6-3|.
CASSSGLAGTTQYF
TGTGCCAGCAGCTCGGGACTAGCGGGTACCACGCAGTATTTT
>TRBJ2-4|.|TRBV19|.
CASMGSRTKNIQYF
TGTGCCAGTATGGGGAGTAGAACCAAAAACATTCAGTACTTC
>TRBJ1-2|.|TRBV6-5|.
CASSSGLGVNYGYTF
TGTGCCAGCAGTTCGGGGCTAGGGGTGAACTATGGCTACACCTTC
>TRBJ2-1|TRBD2|TRBV28|.
CASSSSGSSYNEQFF
TGTGCCAGCAGTTCTAGCGGGAGCTCCTACAATGAGCAGTTCTTC
>TRBJ2-2|.|TRBV7-2|.
CASSLVGENTGELFF
TGTGCCAGCAGCTTAGTCGGGGAGAACACCGGGGAGCTGTTTTTT
>TRBJ2-2|TRBD2|TRBV7-3|.
CASSYTSGANTGELFF
TGTGCCAGCAGCTATACTAGCGGCGCGAACACCGGGGAGCTGTTTTTT
>TRBJ2-2|TRBD1|TRBV18|once
CASSPAGQGTNTGELFF
TGTGCCAGCTCACCAGCGGGACAGGGCACGAACACCGGGGAGCTGTTTTTT
>TRBJ2-1|TRBD2|TRBV6-4|.
CASSEAGAYNEQFF
TGTGCCAGCAGTGAAGCGGGAGCCTACAATGAGCAGTTCTTC
>TRBJ2-1|.|TRBV5-1|.
CASSESYNEQFF
TGCGCCAGCAGCGAGAGCTACAATGAGCAGTTCTTC
>TRBJ2-6|.|TRBV25-1|.
CASSPSGGQGSGANVLTF
TGTGCCAGCAGCCCCTCCGGGGGCCAGGGCTCTGGGGCCAACGTCCTGACTTTC
>TRBJ1-2|.|TRBV3-1/TRBV3-2|.
CASSPTGSYGYTF
TGTGCCAGCAGCCCGACAGGTTCGTATGGCTACACCTTC
>TRBJ2-7|TRBD1|TRBV27|.
CASIPWGQGGRQYF
TGTGCCAGCATCCCTTGGGGACAGGGTGGTAGGCAGTACTTC
>TRBJ2-7|TRBD2|TRBV7-2|once
CASSLDASGSLYEQYF
TGTGCCAGCAGCTTAGATGCTAGCGGGAGTCTCTACGAGCAGTACTTC
>TRBJ1-4|TRBD1|TRBV27|.
CASRSPGTGLEKLFF
TGTGCCAGCAGGTCCCCCGGGACAGGGCTAGAAAAACTGTTTTTT
>TRBJ1-4|TRBD1|TRBV18|.
CASSRLRNKPGGTNEKLFF
TGTGCCAGCTCACGACTTCGCAACAAGCCAGGGGGCACTAATGAAAAACTGTTTTTT
>TRBJ1-1|.|TRBV5-1|.
CASSLAFGGTHPPEAFF
TGCGCCAGCAGCTTGGCCTTCGGGGGCACCCATCCTCCTGAAGCTTTCTTT
>TRBJ2-7|TRBD2|TRBV13|.
CASSFGTSGSWLREEQYF
TGTGCCAGCAGCTTCGGGACTAGCGGGAGTTGGTTGCGGGAAGAGCAGTACTTC
>TRBJ2-7|TRBD1|TRBV7-9|.
CASSPGTGDSAYEQYF
TGTGCCAGCAGCCCAGGGACAGGGGATAGCGCCTACGAGCAGTACTTC
>TRBJ1-2|.|TRBV25-1|.
CASSDARAAGGYTF
TGTGCCAGCAGTGATGCACGGGCGGCAGGGGGCTACACCTTC
>TRBJ2-5|.|TRBV18|.
CASSLDSSQETQYF
TGTGCCAGCTCGCTGGACAGCAGCCAAGAGACCCAGTACTTC
>TRBJ2-5|.|TRBV3-1/TRBV3-2|once
CASSQKETRRETQYF
TGTGCCAGCAGCCAGAAGGAGACCCGGAGAGAGACCCAGTACTTC
>TRBJ1-1|.|TRBV7-3|.
CASSFPDRKNTEAFF
TGTGCCAGCAGCTTCCCCGACAGAAAGAACACTGAAGCTTTCTTT
>TRBJ1-4|.|TRBV3-1/TRBV3-2|once
CASSLFGANEKLFF
TGTGCCAGCAGCCTTTTTGGGGCTAATGAAAAACTGTTTTTT
>TRBJ2-3|TRBD1|TRBV19|.
CASRAGTGYAGTDTQYF
TGTGCCAGTAGGGCCGGGACAGGTTACGCAGGGACAGATACGCAGTATTTT
>TRBJ2-2|TRBD1|TRBV15|.
CATSGEGTGGYFTGELFF
TGTGCCACCAGCGGGGAAGGGACAGGGGGTTATTTCACCGGGGAGCTGTTTTTT
>TRBJ2-7|TRBD2|TRBV11-2|.
CASSRRLAVSYEQYF
TGTGCCAGCAGCCGGAGACTAGCGGTCTCCTACGAGCAGTACTTC
>TRBJ2-7|.|TRBV7-6|.
CASSSTGMASYEQYF
TGTGCCAGCAGCTCAACAGGGATGGCCTCCTACGAGCAGTACTTC
>TRBJ2-3|.|TRBV5-1|.
CASSSLDSADTQYF
TGCGCCAGCAGCTCCCTCGATTCTGCCGATACGCAGTATTTT
>TRBJ2-5|.|TRBV4-3|.
CASSQDRRRQETQYF
TGCGCCAGCAGCCAAGATAGGAGAAGGCAAGAGACCCAGTACTTC
>TRBJ2-1|.|TRBV9|.
CASSVGSRNNEQFF
TGTGCCAGCAGCGTAGGTAGCCGCAACAATGAGCAGTTCTTC
>TRBJ1-1|.|TRBV20-1|.
CSARGTEAFF
TGCAGTGCTAGAGGCACTGAAGCTTTCTTT
>TRBJ1-1|.|TRBV28|.
CASGSDRRRTEAFF
TGTGCCAGCGGAAGTGACAGAAGGAGAACTGAAGCTTTCTTT
>TRBJ1-5|.|TRBV5-1|.
CASSLEGISNQPQHF
TGCGCCAGCAGCTTGGAGGGAATTAGCAATCAGCCCCAGCATTTT
>TRBJ2-6|TRBD1|TRBV5-1|once
CASSPGGTGASGANVLTF
TGCGCCAGCAGCCCCGGTGGGACAGGGGCCTCTGGGGCCAACGTCCTGACTTTC
>TRBJ2-1|.|TRBV11-2|.
CASSLTFLVDNEQFF
TGTGCCAGCAGCCTAACTTTCCTGGTGGACAATGAGCAGTTCTTC
>TRBJ2-2|.|TRBV7-8|.
CASSPRVATNTGELFF
TGTGCCAGCAGCCCTCGGGTAGCGACGAACACCGGGGAGCTGTTTTTT
>TRBJ2-1|.|TRBV12-3/TRBV12-4|.
CASSAEGDEQFF
TGTGCCAGCAGTGCCGAAGGGGATGAGCAGTTCTTC
>TRBJ2-2|TRBD2|TRBV11-2|.
CASSLLRTSGRQGGELFF
TGTGCCAGCAGCCTCTTAAGGACTAGCGGGAGGCAAGGCGGGGAGCTGTTTTTT